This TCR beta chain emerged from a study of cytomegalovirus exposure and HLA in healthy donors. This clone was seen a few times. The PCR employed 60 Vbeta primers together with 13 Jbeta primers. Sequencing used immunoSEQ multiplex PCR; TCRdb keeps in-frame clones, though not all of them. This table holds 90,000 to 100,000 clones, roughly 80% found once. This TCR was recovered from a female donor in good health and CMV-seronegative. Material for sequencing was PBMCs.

This chain's CDR3 is CASSFKGANTGELFF. CDR3 in DNA: TGCGCCAGCAGCTTTAAGGGAGCGAACACCGGGGAGCTGTTTTTT. The chain links TRBV5-1 to TRBJ2-2, with a weak D call TRBD2 (5 bases). Per germline, CDR1 SGHRS and CDR2 YFSETQ. Trimming shortened V by 2 bases and J by 0 bases, and 8 bases separated the two germline ends. The CDR3 has 15 residues.